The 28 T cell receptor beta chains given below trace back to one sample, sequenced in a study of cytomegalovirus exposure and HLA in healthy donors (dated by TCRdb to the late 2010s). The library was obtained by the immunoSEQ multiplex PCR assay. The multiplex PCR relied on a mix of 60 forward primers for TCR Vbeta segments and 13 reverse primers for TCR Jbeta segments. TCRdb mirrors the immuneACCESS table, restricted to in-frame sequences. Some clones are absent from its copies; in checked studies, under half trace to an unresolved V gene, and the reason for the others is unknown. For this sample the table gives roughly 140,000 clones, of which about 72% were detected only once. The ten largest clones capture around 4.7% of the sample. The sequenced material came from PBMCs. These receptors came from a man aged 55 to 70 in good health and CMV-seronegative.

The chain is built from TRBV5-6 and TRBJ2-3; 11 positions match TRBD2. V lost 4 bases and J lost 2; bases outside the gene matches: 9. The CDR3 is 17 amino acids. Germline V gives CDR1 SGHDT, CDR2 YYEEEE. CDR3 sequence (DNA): TGTGCCAGCAGCCCTGGGACTAGCGGCCCCCTCACAGATACGCAGTATTTT. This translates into CASSPGTSGPLTDTQYF.

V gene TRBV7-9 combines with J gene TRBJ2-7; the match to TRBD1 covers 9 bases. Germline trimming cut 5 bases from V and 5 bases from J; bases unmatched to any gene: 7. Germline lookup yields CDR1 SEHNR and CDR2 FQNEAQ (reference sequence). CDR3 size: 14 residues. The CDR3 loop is CASSQGQGEDEQYF. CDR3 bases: TGTGCCAGCAGCCAGGGACAGGGTGAAGACGAGCAGTACTTC.

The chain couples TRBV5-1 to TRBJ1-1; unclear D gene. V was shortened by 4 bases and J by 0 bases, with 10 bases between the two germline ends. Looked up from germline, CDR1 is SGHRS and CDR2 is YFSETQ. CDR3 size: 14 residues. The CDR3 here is CASSPPGLNTEAFF. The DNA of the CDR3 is TGCGCCAGCAGCCCTCCGGGATTGAACACTGAAGCTTTCTTT. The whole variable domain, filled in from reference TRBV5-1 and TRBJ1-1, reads KAGVTQTPRYLIKTRGQQVTLSCSPISGHRSVSWYQQTPGQGLQFLFEYFSETQRNKGNFPGRFSGRQFSNSRSEMNVSTLELGDSALYLCASSPPGLNTEAFFGQGTRLTVV.

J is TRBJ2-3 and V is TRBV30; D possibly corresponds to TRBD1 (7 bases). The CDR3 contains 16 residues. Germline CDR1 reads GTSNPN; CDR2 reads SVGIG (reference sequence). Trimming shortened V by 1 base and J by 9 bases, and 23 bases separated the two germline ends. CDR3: CAWSAKTGRPGGTQYF. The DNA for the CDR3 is TGTGCCTGGAGTGCAAAGACAGGGCGCCCCGGAGGGACGCAGTATTTT.

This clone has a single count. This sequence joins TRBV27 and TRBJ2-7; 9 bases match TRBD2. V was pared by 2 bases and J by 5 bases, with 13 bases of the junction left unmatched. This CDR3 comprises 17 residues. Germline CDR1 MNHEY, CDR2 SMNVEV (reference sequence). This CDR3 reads CASSLTGLALTNNEQYF. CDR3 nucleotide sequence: TGTGCCAGCAGTTTAACGGGACTAGCCTTAACGAATAACGAGCAGTACTTC.

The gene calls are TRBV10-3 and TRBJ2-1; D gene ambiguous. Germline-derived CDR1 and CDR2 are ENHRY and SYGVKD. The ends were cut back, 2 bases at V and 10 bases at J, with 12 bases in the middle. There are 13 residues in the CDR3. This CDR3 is CAISEGQGSEQFF. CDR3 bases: TGTGCCATCAGTGAGGGGCAAGGCTCCGAGCAGTTCTTC.

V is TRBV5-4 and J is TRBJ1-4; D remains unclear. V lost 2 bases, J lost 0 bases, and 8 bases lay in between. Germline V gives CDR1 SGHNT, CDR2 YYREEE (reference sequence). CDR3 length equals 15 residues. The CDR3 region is CASSFNRATNEKLFF. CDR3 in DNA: TGTGCCAGCAGCTTTAACCGCGCAACTAATGAAAAACTGTTTTTT.

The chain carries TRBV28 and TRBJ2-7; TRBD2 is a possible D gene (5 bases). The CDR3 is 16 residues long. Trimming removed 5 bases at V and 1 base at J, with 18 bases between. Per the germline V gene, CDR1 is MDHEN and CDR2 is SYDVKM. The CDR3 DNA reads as TGTGCCAGCAGTCTCGAGCGGACGGGAAGTTCCTACGAGCAGTACTTC. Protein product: CASSLERTGSSYEQYF.

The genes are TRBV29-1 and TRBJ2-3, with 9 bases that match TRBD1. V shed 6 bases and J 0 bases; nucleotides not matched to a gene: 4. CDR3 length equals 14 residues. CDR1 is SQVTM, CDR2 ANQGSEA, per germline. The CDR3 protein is CSVPGQGSTDTQYF. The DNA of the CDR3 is TGCAGCGTCCCCGGACAGGGGAGCACAGATACGCAGTATTTT.

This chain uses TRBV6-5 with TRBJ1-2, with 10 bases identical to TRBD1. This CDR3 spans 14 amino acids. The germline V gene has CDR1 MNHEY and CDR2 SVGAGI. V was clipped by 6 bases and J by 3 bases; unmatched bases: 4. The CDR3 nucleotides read TGTGCCAGCAGAGGACAGGGGGACGACTATGGCTACACCTTC. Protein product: CASRGQGDDYGYTF.

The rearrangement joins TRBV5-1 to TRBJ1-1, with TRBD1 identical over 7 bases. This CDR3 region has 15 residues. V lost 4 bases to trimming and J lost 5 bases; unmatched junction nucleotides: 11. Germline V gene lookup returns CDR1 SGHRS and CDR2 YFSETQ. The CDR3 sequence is CASSPTQGVRTEAFF. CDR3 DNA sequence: TGCGCCAGCAGCCCGACGCAGGGGGTAAGGACTGAAGCTTTCTTT.

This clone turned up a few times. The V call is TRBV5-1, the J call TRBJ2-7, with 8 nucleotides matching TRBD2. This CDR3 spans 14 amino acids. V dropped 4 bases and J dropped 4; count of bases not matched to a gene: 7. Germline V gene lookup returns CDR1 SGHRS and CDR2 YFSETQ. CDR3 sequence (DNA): TGCGCCAGCAGCCGTACTAGCGGCCTTTACGAGCAGTACTTC. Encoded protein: CASSRTSGLYEQYF.

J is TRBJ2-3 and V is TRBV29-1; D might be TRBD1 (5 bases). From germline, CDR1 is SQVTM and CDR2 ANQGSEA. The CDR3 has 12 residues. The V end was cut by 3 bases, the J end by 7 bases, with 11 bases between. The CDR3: CSVEVQGYTQYF. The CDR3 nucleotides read TGCAGCGTTGAGGTTCAGGGATATACGCAGTATTTT.

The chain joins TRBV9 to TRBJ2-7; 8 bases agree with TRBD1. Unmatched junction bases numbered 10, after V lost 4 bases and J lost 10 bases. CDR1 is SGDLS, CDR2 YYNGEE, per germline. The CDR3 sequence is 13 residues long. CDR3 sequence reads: CASSSRDRSSQYF. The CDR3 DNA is TGTGCCAGCAGCTCCCGGGACAGGAGTTCACAGTACTTC.

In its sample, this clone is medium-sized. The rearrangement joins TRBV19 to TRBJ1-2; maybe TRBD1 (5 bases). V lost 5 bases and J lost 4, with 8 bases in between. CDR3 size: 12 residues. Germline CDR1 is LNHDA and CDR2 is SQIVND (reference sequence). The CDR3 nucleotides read TGTGCCAGTAGTCTCCAGGGCTATGGCTACACCTTC. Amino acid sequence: CASSLQGYGYTF.

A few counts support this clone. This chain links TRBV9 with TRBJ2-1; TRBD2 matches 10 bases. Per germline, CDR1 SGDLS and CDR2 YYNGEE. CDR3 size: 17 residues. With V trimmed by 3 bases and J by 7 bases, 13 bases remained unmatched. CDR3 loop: CASSDPGLAGEGNEQFF. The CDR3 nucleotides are TGTGCCAGCAGCGACCCAGGGCTAGCGGGAGAGGGGAATGAGCAGTTCTTC.

CDR3 nucleotides: TGCAGCGGGGGCGTGGGACTAGCGGGAGTGGAGCAGTTCTTC. It is translated as CSGGVGLAGVEQFF. The V call is TRBV29-1, the J call TRBJ2-1; 14 nucleotides match TRBD2. The ends lost 7 bases at V and 10 bases at J; junction bases unmatched: 9. This CDR3 has 14 residues. Per germline, CDR1 SQVTM and CDR2 ANQGSEA.

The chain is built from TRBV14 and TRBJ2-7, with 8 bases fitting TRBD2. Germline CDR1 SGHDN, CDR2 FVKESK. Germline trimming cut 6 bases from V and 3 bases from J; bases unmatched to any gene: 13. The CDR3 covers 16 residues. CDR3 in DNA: TGTGCCAGCAGTCAGCCAGGTAGCGGGACCTTCTACGAGCAGTACTTC. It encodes CASSQPGSGTFYEQYF.

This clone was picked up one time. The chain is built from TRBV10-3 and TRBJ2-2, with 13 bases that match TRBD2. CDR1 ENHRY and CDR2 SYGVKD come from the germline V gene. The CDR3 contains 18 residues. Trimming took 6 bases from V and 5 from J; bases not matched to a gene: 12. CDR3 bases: TGTGCCATCAGCCCCGCACTAGCGGGAGGGCCAAAGACCGGGGAGCTGTTTTTT. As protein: CAISPALAGGPKTGELFF.

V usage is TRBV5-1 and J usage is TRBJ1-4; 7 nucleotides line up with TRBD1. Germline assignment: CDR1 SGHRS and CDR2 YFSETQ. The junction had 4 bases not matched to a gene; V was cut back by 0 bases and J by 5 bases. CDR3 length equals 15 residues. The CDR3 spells CASSLEGTDNEKLFF. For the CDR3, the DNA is TGCGCCAGCAGCTTGGAAGGGACAGACAATGAAAAACTGTTTTTT.

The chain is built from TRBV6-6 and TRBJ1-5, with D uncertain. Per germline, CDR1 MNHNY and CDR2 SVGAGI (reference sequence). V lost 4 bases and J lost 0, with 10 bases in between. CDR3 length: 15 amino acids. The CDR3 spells CASSWADYSNQPQHF. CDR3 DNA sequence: TGTGCCAGCAGTTGGGCAGACTATAGCAATCAGCCCCAGCATTTT.

This CDR3 is CASSLDQGGYTF. As DNA, the CDR3 is TGTGCCAGCAGCTTGGATCAGGGCGGCTACACCTTC. This chain connects TRBV5-4 to TRBJ1-2; D is perhaps TRBD1 (5 bases). CDR3 size: 12 residues. V lost 0 bases, J lost 8 bases, and 8 bases lay in between. The germline V gene has CDR1 SGHNT and CDR2 YYREEE (reference sequence).

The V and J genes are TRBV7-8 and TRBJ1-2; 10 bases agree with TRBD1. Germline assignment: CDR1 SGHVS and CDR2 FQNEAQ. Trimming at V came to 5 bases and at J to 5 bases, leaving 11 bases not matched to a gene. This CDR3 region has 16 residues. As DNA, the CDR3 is TGTGCCAGCAGCCCGAGAACCGGGACAGGGGTTTATGGCTACACCTTC. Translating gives CASSPRTGTGVYGYTF.

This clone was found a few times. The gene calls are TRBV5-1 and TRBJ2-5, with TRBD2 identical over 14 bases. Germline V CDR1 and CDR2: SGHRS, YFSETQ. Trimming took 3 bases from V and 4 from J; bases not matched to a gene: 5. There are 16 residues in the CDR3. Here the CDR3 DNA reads TGCGCCAGCAGCTCAGGACTAGCGGGAGGCCGAGAGACCCAGTACTTC. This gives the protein CASSSGLAGGRETQYF. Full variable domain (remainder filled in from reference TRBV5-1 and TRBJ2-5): KAGVTQTPRYLIKTRGQQVTLSCSPISGHRSVSWYQQTPGQGLQFLFEYFSETQRNKGNFPGRFSGRQFSNSRSEMNVSTLELGDSALYLCASSSGLAGGRETQYFGPGTRLLVL.

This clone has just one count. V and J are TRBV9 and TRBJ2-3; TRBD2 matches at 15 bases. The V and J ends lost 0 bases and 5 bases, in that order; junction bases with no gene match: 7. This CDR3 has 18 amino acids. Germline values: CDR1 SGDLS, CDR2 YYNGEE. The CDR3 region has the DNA TGTGCCAGCAGCGTAGCTGGACTAGCGGGAGGGCCGGGAGATACGCAGTATTTT. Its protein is CASSVAGLAGGPGDTQYF.

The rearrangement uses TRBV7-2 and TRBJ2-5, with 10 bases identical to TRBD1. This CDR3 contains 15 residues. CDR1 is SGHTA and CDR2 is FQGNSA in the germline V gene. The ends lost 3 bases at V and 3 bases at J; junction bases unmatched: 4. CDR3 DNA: TGTGCCAGCAGCTTCGACAGGGGGCCGGAAGAGACCCAGTACTTC. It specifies CASSFDRGPEETQYF.

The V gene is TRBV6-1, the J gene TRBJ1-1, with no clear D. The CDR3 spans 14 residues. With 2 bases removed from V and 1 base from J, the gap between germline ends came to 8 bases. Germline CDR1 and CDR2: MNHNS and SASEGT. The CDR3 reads CASSENGWNTEAFF. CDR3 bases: TGTGCCAGCAGTGAAAACGGGTGGAACACTGAAGCTTTCTTT.

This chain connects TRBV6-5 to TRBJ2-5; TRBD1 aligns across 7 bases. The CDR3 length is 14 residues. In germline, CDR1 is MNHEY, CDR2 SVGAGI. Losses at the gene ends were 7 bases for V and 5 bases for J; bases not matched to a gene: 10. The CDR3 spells CASTLGGGWETQYF. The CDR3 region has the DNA TGTGCCAGCACCCTAGGGGGCGGGTGGGAGACCCAGTACTTC.